These T cell receptor beta chains were read from a single sample in a study of cytomegalovirus exposure and HLA in healthy donors. TCRdb's table, derived via immunoSEQ multiplex PCR, lists solely in-frame clones and lacks some. The ten top clones account for 2.7%, within a sample of roughly 140,000 clones. Material for sequencing was PBMCs. The receptors come from a man in his forties or fifties in good health and CMV-seronegative. Each CDR3 is given with its conserved first and last residue.

CDR3aa | j_gene | v_gene
CSVDGGGELFF | TRBJ1-4 | TRBV29-1
CASKQTGGPQETQYF | TRBJ2-5 | TRBV27
CASSNERGGYTF | TRBJ1-2 | TRBV25-1
CASRGQGNEKLFF | TRBJ1-4 | TRBV10-3
CASSPRRGQGSGTGELFF | TRBJ2-2 | TRBV9
CASSSGSMVTQYF | TRBJ2-3 | TRBV11-3
CASSFLGQGLTQSIYEQYF | TRBJ2-7 | TRBV27
CASSPNRDSNYGYTF | TRBJ1-2 | TRBV5-4
CASSFPVVERTQYF | TRBJ2-3 | TRBV7-2
CASSSLGGALTGELFF | TRBJ2-2 | TRBV18
CASSPRLAGITGELFF | TRBJ2-2 | TRBV7-2
CASSDPTGSSYEQYF | TRBJ2-7 | TRBV5-1
CASSRGMNTEAFF | TRBJ1-1 | TRBV6-5
CASSPPGTGAGTEAFF | TRBJ1-1 | TRBV2
CASSIWTSDEQYF | TRBJ2-7 | TRBV5-1
CASSYSGTLGQNEQFF | TRBJ2-1 | TRBV6-5
CASSQEPSGDTDTQYF | TRBJ2-3 | TRBV4-2
CATSRDRATNEKLFF | TRBJ1-4 | TRBV15
CSAGTGGGQETQYF | TRBJ2-5 | TRBV29-1
CASSEDRDTEAFF | TRBJ1-1 | TRBV13
CASSLPPGADTQYF | TRBJ2-3 | TRBV7-2
CASSHPLAGGKRGETQYF | TRBJ2-5 | TRBV7-6
CASSPGQGNTIYF | TRBJ1-3 | TRBV18
CASGAQGPAYEQYF | TRBJ2-7 | TRBV12-5
CASSQTVTDTQYF | TRBJ2-3 | TRBV25-1
CASSSNDRGRGYEQYF | TRBJ2-7 | TRBV28
CASSLRGATGTGPYSSNQPQHF | TRBJ1-5 | TRBV27
CASSLTGTGDTEAFF | TRBJ1-1 | TRBV11-3
CASSSIAGNSGNTIYF | TRBJ1-3 | TRBV6-5
CASSFGWGLLPGNTIYF | TRBJ1-3 | TRBV19
CASSARGQGLTDTQYF | TRBJ2-3 | TRBV9
CASSPGRGWTDTQYF | TRBJ2-3 | TRBV4-3
CSVEEWGQEYEQYF | TRBJ2-7 | TRBV29-1
CASSLEWPLGGYEQYF | TRBJ2-7 | TRBV5-8
CASSVEEGFHEQYF | TRBJ2-7 | TRBV9
CASSPNPPSTGETQYF | TRBJ2-5 | TRBV18
CASSQDTGKQYF | TRBJ2-7 | TRBV4-1
CASSSGQGSETQYF | TRBJ2-5 | TRBV5-4
CASSLWDRGRREQYF | TRBJ2-7 | TRBV5-4
CAQRAGHEILNTEAFF | TRBJ1-1 | TRBV7-6
CASSLATGNGYTF | TRBJ1-2 | TRBV7-2
CASSYARGTQYF | TRBJ2-5 | TRBV6-5
CASSDSLGRLGQPQHF | TRBJ1-5 | TRBV6-4
CASGGTGRHTEAFF | TRBJ1-1 | TRBV2
CATGDSYTEAFF | TRBJ1-1 | TRBV6-5